What follows are 25 T cell receptor beta chains derived from one specimen sequenced in a study of T-cell memory formation after mild COVID-19. One entry per CDR3 protein results from TCRdb running MiXCR on the 5' RACE reads. The sample shows about 270,000 distinct CDR3 sequences, approximately 19% of them seen only once. The sequenced material came from PBMCs or a T cell subset sorted from them (not recorded which). These receptors originate from a man younger than 30 who had mild COVID-19 (a few samples of this study predate the infection). Cell type and time point are not known.

The V call is TRBV20-1, the J call TRBJ1-4; TRBD1 matches 9 bases. The germline V gene encodes CDR1 DFQATT and CDR2 SNEGSKA (reference sequence). Germline trimming cut 2 bases from V and 8 bases from J; bases unmatched to any gene: 3. CDR3 length: 13 amino acids. The DNA of the CDR3 is TGCAGTGCTAGAACAGGGGGCAGGGAAAAACTGTTTTTT. It translates to CSARTGGREKLFF.

This clonotype was recorded at least ten times. The V gene is TRBV11-2, the J gene TRBJ2-5; 7 bases match TRBD1. The trim removed 5 bases at V and 1 base at J, leaving 4 bases unmatched. CDR3 length: 14 residues. From germline, CDR1 is SGHAT and CDR2 FQNNGV. The CDR3 DNA reads as TGTGCCAGCAGCCCAGGGGGTACCCAAGAGACCCAGTACTTC. Its protein product is CASSPGGTQETQYF. Full variable domain (rest looked up from reference TRBV11-2 and TRBJ2-5): EAGVAQSPRYKIIEKRQSVAFWCNPISGHATLYWYQQILGQGPKLLIQFQNNGVVDDSQLPKDRFSAERLKGVDSTLKIQPAKLEDSAVYLCASSPGGTQETQYFGPGTRLLVL.

This clonotype was counted only a few times. The J gene is TRBJ1-1, the V gene TRBV4-1; TRBD1 is a possible D gene (5 bases). The germline V gene encodes CDR1 MGHRA and CDR2 YSYEKL. CDR3 length: 13 residues. With 4 bases removed from V and 8 bases from J, the gap between germline ends came to 14 bases. The CDR3 spells CASSRSRDHEAFF. CDR3 in DNA: TGCGCCAGCAGCCGGTCTCGGGACCACGAAGCTTTCTTT.

A few counts support this clonotype. The chain employs TRBV2 and TRBJ1-2; D not certain. V gave up 4 bases and J gave up 1 base, with 13 bases separating them. Germline-derived CDR1 and CDR2 are SNHLY and FYNNEI. The CDR3 runs to 15 residues. CDR3: CASSASENRNYGYTF. The DNA of the CDR3 is TGTGCCAGCAGTGCTTCGGAGAATCGTAACTATGGCTACACCTTC. The full variable domain, with the rest looked up from reference TRBV2 and TRBJ1-2, is EPEVTQTPSHQVTQMGQEVILRCVPISNHLYFYWYRQILGQKVEFLVSFYNNEISEKSEIFDDQFSVERPDGSNFTLKIRSTKLEDSAMYFCASSASENRNYGYTFGSGTRLTVV.

The chain uses TRBV5-1 and TRBJ1-3; no firm D call. The germline V gene has CDR1 SGHRS and CDR2 YFSETQ. V lost 0 bases and J lost 4, with 8 bases in between. This CDR3 is built from 14 residues. The CDR3 region is CASSLGPGGNTIYF. Written as DNA, the CDR3 is TGCGCCAGCAGCTTGGGCCCCGGGGGAAACACCATATATTTT.

The chain joins TRBV19 to TRBJ2-7, with TRBD1 matching over 7 bases. Trimming removed 6 bases from V and 4 bases from J; junction bases left unmatched: 6. Germline-derived CDR1 and CDR2 are LNHDA and SQIVND (reference sequence). This CDR3 is built from 13 residues. The CDR3 DNA follows: TGTGCCAGTAGCAACAGGGGCGGATACGAGCAGTACTTC. This sequence encodes CASSNRGGYEQYF. The full variable domain, completed using reference TRBV19 and TRBJ2-7, is DGGITQSPKYLFRKEGQNVTLSCEQNLNHDAMYWYRQDPGQGLRLIYYSQIVNDFQKGDIAEGYSVSREKKESFPLTVTSAQKNPTAFYLCASSNRGGYEQYFGPGTRLTVT.

The chain links TRBV18 to TRBJ2-7; unclear D gene. V lost 3 bases and J 6 bases, leaving 15 bases between the germline ends. CDR1 and CDR2 from the germline V gene are KGHSH and LQKENI. CDR3 length: 14 residues. The CDR3 loop is CASSPREGRGEQYV. CDR3 nucleotide sequence: TGTGCCAGCTCACCGCGTGAAGGGCGAGGCGAGCAGTACGTC.

The chain employs TRBV3-1 and TRBJ1-4; the D is unclear. Germline assignment: CDR1 LGHDT and CDR2 YNNKEL (reference sequence). Trimming cost V 5 bases and J 5 bases, with 12 bases left between them. The CDR3 covers 14 residues. DNA of the CDR3: TGTGCCAGCAGCGAAAGGAAATTGAATGAAAAACTGTTTTTT. Encoded protein: CASSERKLNEKLFF.

Turning to this clonotype: The conserved phenylalanine or tryptophan is not found at the CDR3 terminus, so this likely reflects a read error. This chain uses TRBV7-9 with TRBJ2-1; 7 nucleotides align to TRBD2. The CDR3 consists of 13 residues. In germline, CDR1 is SEHNR, CDR2 FQNEAQ (reference sequence). Trimming at V came to 3 bases and at J to 8 bases, leaving 4 bases not matched to a gene. Here the CDR3 DNA reads TGTGCCAGCAGCTTCTCGGGAGGCGATGAGCAGTTCATC. Protein: CASSFSGGDEQFI.

This clonotype was counted only a few times. The CDR3 DNA follows: TGTGCCATCAGTGAGTCGGGGGACACGCAGTATTTT. It specifies CAISESGDTQYF. The genes are TRBV10-3 and TRBJ2-3; either TRBD1 or TRBD2 may supply D (5 bases each). The V and J ends lost 0 bases and 9 bases respectively, with 7 bases between them. The CDR3 covers 12 residues. Germline V lookup: CDR1 ENHRY, CDR2 SYGVKD.

The rearrangement links TRBV7-9 to TRBJ1-5, with 8 bases identical to TRBD1. V lost 1 base and J lost 6; bases outside the gene matches: 5. The CDR3 sequence is 15 residues long. Germline loops: CDR1 SEHNR, CDR2 FQNEAQ (reference sequence). The CDR3 sequence: CASSLGTGTFQPQHF. The CDR3 DNA is TGTGCCAGCAGCTTAGGGACAGGGACGTTTCAGCCCCAGCATTTT. The full variable domain, with the rest looked up from reference TRBV7-9 and TRBJ1-5, is DTGVSQNPRHKITKRGQNVTFRCDPISEHNRLYWYRQTLGQGPEFLTYFQNEAQLEKSRLLSDRFSAERPKGSFSTLEIQRTEQGDSAMYLCASSLGTGTFQPQHFGDGTRLSIL.

The chain carries TRBV29-1 and TRBJ1-2; D is perhaps TRBD1 (6 bases). Trimming took off 2 bases at V and 2 bases at J, with 12 bases between the two ends. Germline values: CDR1 SQVTM, CDR2 ANQGSEA. This CDR3 region has 14 residues. CDR3 DNA: TGCAGCGTTGAACTCCAGGGGAACAACTATGGCTACACCTTC. Amino acids: CSVELQGNNYGYTF.

This clonotype was counted only a few times. V is TRBV4-3 and J is TRBJ2-1; the D gene is possibly TRBD2 (6 bases). The V gene lost 5 bases and the J gene lost 0 bases, with 11 bases spanning the gap. Germline V CDR1 and CDR2: LGHNA, YSLEER. The CDR3 totals 15 residues. The CDR3 region has the DNA TGCGCCAGCAGCGAGGGGACTGCCTCCTACAATGAGCAGTTCTTC. Amino acids: CASSEGTASYNEQFF.

This clonotype was counted at least ten times. The chain links TRBV7-2 to TRBJ2-5, with 7 bases that match TRBD2. V lost 8 bases, J lost 2 bases, and 5 bases stayed unmatched. This CDR3 spans 13 amino acids. CDR1 is SGHTA, CDR2 FQGNSA, per germline. Written as DNA, the CDR3 is TGTGCCAGCGGAAGCGGGGTTCAAGAGACCCAGTACTTC. It yields the protein CASGSGVQETQYF. The variable domain in full, completed from reference TRBV7-2 and TRBJ2-5, reads GAGVSQSPSNKVTEKGKDVELRCDPISGHTALYWYRQSLGQGLEFLIYFQGNSAPDKSGLPSDRFSAERTGGSVSTLTIQRTQQEDSAVYLCASGSGVQETQYFGPGTRLLVL.

This chain connects TRBV2 to TRBJ1-2; TRBD1 matches at 7 bases. Germline V gene lookup returns CDR1 SNHLY and CDR2 FYNNEI. This CDR3 spans 12 amino acids. The V and J ends lost 3 bases and 8 bases, in that order; junction bases with no gene match: 3. For the CDR3, the DNA is TGTGCCAGCAGTGAGACAGGGAGAGGCTACACCTTC. This encodes CASSETGRGYTF.

The chain employs TRBV19 and TRBJ1-1; D ambiguous. This CDR3 region has 16 residues. Germline-derived CDR1 and CDR2 are LNHDA and SQIVND (reference sequence). Trimming pared 4 bases from V and 3 bases from J, leaving 18 bases between. The CDR3 sequence: CASSTSPLFFDTEAFF. The CDR3 DNA reads as TGTGCCAGTAGTACCTCCCCCCTTTTTTTTGACACTGAAGCTTTCTTT. Full variable domain (rest looked up from reference TRBV19 and TRBJ1-1): DGGITQSPKYLFRKEGQNVTLSCEQNLNHDAMYWYRQDPGQGLRLIYYSQIVNDFQKGDIAEGYSVSREKKESFPLTVTSAQKNPTAFYLCASSTSPLFFDTEAFFGQGTRLTVV.

The V and J genes are TRBV20-1 and TRBJ2-3; possibly TRBD2 for D (6 bases). V was cut by 3 bases and J by 1 base, with 11 bases left in between. CDR1 DFQATT and CDR2 SNEGSKA come from the germline V gene (reference sequence). CDR3 length equals 14 residues. The CDR3 loop reads CSASTASGTDTQYF. Written as DNA, the CDR3 is TGCAGTGCTAGTACGGCTAGCGGCACAGATACGCAGTATTTT.

This clonotype was picked up a small number of times. The J gene is TRBJ1-2, the V gene TRBV6-6; TRBD1 matches 9 bases. The CDR3 covers 14 residues. The J segment lost 7 bases and the V segment lost 5 bases, leaving 8 bases of the junction unmatched. Looked up from germline, CDR1 is MNHNY and CDR2 is SVGAGI (reference sequence). The CDR3 loop reads CASSRPGQGFGYTF. The CDR3 DNA follows: TGTGCCAGCAGTCGACCGGGACAGGGTTTTGGCTACACCTTC.

The chain couples TRBV7-9 to TRBJ1-3; TRBD1 matches 8 bases. From germline, CDR1 is SEHNR and CDR2 FQNEAQ (reference sequence). V trimming: 5 bases; J trimming: 5 bases; junction bases outside the gene matches: 8. The CDR3 is made up of 15 amino acids. The CDR3 is CASSRTGYDRNTIYF. The CDR3 bases are TGTGCCAGCAGCCGGACAGGGTACGATAGAAACACCATATATTTT.

This clonotype appeared a few times. This chain connects TRBV4-1 to TRBJ2-7; no clear D gene. V was cut by 1 base and J by 0 bases, with 10 bases left in between. Germline-derived CDR1 and CDR2 are MGHRA and YSYEKL. The length of the CDR3 is 15 residues. CDR3 loop: CASSQVFHSSYEQYF. CDR3 bases: TGCGCCAGCAGCCAAGTATTTCACAGCTCCTACGAGCAGTACTTC.

This chain connects TRBV4-1 to TRBJ2-2; the match to TRBD1 covers 9 bases. This CDR3 is built from 16 residues. The germline CDR1 and CDR2 sequences are MGHRA and YSYEKL. The V gene end was trimmed by 3 bases and the J gene end by 1 base; junction bases not matched to a gene: 3. Here the CDR3 reads CASSHRDRENTGELFF. The CDR3 bases are TGCGCCAGCAGCCACCGGGACAGGGAGAACACCGGGGAGCTGTTTTTT.

This sequence joins TRBV20-1 and TRBJ2-7; 10 nucleotides align to TRBD2. After removal of 7 bases from V and 2 bases from J, the junction contained 11 bases not matched to a gene. The CDR3 consists of 15 residues. Germline values: CDR1 DFQATT, CDR2 SNEGSKA (reference sequence). CDR3 sequence reads: CSVTPQRGGTYEQYF. The DNA of the CDR3 is TGCAGTGTCACCCCACAGCGGGGGGGTACCTACGAGCAGTACTTC.

This chain uses TRBV6-6 with TRBJ2-6; D is unclear. The germline V gene encodes CDR1 MNHNY and CDR2 SVGAGI (reference sequence). CDR3 length: 15 amino acids. The ends were cut back, 0 bases at V and 4 bases at J, with 7 bases in the middle. DNA of the CDR3: TGTGCCAGCAGTTACTCTAGGCCCGGGGCCAACGTCCTGACTTTC. It is translated as CASSYSRPGANVLTF.

This clonotype has a handful of counts. The chain has TRBV6-2 or TRBV6-3 and TRBJ2-1; tentative D call: TRBD1 (6 bases). Germline loops: CDR1 MNHEY, CDR2 SVGEGT. The V end was cut by 1 base, the J end by 2 bases, with 12 bases between. This CDR3 is 16 amino acids long. The CDR3 here is CASSYFGGRPYNEQFF. In DNA, the CDR3 is TGTGCCAGCAGTTACTTTGGGGGCCGACCCTACAATGAGCAGTTCTTC.

The table lists this clonotype with a few counts. The J gene is TRBJ2-3, the V gene TRBV29-1; 8 nucleotides line up with TRBD2. Germline CDR1 reads SQVTM; CDR2 reads ANQGSEA. J was trimmed by 1 base and V by 7 bases; bases with no gene match: 7. This CDR3 is 14 amino acids long. The CDR3 loop reads CSADSGAGTDTQYF. The CDR3 DNA is TGCAGCGCCGATAGCGGGGCCGGCACAGATACGCAGTATTTT.